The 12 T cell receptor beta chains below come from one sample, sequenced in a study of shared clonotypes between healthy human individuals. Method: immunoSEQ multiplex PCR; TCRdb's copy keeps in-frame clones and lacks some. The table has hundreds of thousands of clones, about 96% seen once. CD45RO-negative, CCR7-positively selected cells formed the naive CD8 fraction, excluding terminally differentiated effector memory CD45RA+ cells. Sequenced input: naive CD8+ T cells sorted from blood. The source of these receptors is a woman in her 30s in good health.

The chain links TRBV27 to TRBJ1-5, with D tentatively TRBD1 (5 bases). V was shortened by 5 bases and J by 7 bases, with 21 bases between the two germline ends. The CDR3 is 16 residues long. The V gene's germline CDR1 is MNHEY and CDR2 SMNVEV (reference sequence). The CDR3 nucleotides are TGTGCCAGCAGTATTAACCAGGGAATTCATGTGCAGCCCCAGCATTTT. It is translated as CASSINQGIHVQPQHF.

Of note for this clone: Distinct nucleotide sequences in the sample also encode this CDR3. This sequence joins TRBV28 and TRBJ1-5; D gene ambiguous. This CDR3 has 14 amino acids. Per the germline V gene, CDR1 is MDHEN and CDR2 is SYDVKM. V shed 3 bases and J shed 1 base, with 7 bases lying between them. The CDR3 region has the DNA TGTGCCAGCAGTTTCCCGGGAAGCAATCAGCCCCAGCATTTT. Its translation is CASSFPGSNQPQHF.

The CDR3: CASSVPLSYEQYF. In nucleotides, the CDR3 is TGTGCCAGCAGTGTCCCCCTCTCCTACGAGCAGTACTTC. The genes are TRBV2 and TRBJ2-7, with no clear D. Germline V gene sequence: CDR1 SNHLY, CDR2 FYNNEI. The CDR3 has 13 residues. V was cut by 4 bases and J by 0 bases, with 7 bases left in between.

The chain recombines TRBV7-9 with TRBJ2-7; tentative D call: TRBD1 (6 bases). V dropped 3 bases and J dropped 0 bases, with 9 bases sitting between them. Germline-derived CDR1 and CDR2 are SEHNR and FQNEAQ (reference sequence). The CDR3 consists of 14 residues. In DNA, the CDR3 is TGTGCCAGCAGCTTTACAGGGAGCTCCTACGAGCAGTACTTC. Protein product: CASSFTGSSYEQYF.

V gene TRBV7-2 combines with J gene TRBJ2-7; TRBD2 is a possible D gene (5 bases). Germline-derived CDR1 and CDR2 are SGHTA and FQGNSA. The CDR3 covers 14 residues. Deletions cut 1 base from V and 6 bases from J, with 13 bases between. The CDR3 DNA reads TGTGCCAGCAGCTTAGTCGAGGGCTCGGGCGAGCAGTACTTC. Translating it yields CASSLVEGSGEQYF.

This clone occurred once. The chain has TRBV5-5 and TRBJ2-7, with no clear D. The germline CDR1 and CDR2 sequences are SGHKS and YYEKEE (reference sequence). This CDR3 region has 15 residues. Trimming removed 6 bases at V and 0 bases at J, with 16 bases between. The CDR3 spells CASTPHYPSSYEQYF. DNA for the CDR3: TGTGCCAGCACTCCCCACTACCCCAGCTCCTACGAGCAGTACTTC.

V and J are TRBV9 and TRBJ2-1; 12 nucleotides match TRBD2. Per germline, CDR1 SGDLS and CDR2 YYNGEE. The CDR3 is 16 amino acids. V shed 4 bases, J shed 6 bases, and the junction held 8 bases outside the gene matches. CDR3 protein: CASSTRLAGVLNEQFF. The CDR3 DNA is TGTGCCAGCAGCACCCGACTAGCGGGAGTCCTCAATGAGCAGTTCTTC.

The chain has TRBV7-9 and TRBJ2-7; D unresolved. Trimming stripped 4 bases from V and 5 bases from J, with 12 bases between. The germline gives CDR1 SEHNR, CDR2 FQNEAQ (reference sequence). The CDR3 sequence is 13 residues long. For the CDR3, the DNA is TGTGCCAGCAGCTCCCCTTGGAATCACGAGCAGTACTTC. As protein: CASSSPWNHEQYF.

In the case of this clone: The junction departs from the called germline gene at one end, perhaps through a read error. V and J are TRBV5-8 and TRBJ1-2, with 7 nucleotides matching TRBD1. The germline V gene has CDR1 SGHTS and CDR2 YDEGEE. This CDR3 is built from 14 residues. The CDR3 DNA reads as TGTGCCAGCATCTTGGGACAGCGTAACTATGGCTACACCTTC. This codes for CASILGQRNYGYTF.

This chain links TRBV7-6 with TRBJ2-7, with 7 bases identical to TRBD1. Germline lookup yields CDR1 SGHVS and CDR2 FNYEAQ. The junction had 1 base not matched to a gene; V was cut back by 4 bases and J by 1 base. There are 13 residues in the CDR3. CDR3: CASSSGQSYEQYF. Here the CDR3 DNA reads TGTGCCAGCAGCTCGGGACAGTCCTACGAGCAGTACTTC.

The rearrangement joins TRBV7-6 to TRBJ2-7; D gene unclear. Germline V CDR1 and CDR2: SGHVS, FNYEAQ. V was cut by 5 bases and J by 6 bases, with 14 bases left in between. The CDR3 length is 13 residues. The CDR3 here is CASSHEPTSEQYF. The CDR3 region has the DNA TGTGCCAGCAGCCACGAGCCCACAAGCGAGCAGTACTTC.

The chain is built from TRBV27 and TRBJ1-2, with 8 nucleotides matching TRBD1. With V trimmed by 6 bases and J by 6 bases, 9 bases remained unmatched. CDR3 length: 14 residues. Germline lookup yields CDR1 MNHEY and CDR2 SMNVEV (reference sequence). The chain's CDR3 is CASSYRQGLDGYTF. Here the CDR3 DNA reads TGTGCCAGCAGCTACCGACAGGGGTTGGATGGCTACACCTTC.